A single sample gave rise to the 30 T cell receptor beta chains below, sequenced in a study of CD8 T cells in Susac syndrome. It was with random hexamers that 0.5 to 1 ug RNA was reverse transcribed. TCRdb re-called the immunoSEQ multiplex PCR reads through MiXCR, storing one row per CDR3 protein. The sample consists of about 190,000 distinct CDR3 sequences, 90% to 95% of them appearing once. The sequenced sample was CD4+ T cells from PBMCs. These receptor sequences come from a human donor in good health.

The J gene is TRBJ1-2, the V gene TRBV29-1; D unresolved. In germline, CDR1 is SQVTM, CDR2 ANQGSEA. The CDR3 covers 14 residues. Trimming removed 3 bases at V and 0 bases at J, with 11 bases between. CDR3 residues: CSVEWVRANYGYTF. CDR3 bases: TGCAGCGTTGAGTGGGTCAGAGCTAACTATGGCTACACCTTC.

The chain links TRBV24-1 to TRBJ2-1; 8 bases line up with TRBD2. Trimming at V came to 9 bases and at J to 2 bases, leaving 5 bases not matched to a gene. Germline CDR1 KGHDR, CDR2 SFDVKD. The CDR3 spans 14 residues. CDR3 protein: CATGGLAAYNEQFF. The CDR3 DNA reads TGTGCCACCGGCGGACTAGCAGCCTACAATGAGCAGTTCTTC.

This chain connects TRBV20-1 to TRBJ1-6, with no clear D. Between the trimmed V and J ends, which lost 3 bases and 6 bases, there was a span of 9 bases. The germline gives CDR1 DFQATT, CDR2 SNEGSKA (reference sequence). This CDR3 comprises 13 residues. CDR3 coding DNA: TGCAGTGCTAGTTGGGATGCTAATTCACCCCTCCACTTT. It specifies CSASWDANSPLHF.

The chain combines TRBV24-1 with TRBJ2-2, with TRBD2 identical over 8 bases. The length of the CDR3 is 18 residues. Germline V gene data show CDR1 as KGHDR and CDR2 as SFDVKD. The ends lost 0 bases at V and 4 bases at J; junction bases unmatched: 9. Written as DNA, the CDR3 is TGTGCCACCAGTGATTTGGGTCCGGGAGGGAAGCCCACCGGGGAGCTGTTTTTT. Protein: CATSDLGPGGKPTGELFF.

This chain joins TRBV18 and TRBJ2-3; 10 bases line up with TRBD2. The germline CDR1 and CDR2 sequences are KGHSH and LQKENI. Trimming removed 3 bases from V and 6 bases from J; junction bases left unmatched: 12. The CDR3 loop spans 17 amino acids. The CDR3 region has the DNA TGTGCCAGCTCACCCCTAGCGGGGGCCTCCAACACGGATACGCAGTATTTT. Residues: CASSPLAGASNTDTQYF.

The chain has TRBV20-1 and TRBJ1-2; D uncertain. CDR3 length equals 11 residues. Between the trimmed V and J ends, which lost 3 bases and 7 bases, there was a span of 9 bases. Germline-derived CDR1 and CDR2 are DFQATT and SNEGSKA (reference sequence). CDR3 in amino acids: CSARRGLGYTF. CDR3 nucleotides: TGCAGTGCTAGGAGAGGGCTTGGCTACACCTTC.

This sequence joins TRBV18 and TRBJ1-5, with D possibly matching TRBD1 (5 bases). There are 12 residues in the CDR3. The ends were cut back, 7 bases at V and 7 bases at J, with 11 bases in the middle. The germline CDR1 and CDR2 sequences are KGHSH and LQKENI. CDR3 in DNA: TGTGCCAGCTGGGACCGCGGACAGCCCCAGCATTTT. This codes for CASWDRGQPQHF. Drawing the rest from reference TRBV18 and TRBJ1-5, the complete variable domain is NAGVMQNPRHLVRRRGQEARLRCSPMKGHSHVYWYRQLPEEGLKFMVYLQKENIIDESGMPKERFSAEFPKEGPSILRIQQVVRGDSAAYFCASWDRGQPQHFGDGTRLSIL.

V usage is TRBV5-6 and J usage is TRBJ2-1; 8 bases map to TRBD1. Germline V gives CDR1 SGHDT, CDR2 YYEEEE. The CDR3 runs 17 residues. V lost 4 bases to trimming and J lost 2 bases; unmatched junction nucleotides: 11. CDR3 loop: CASSRKRGTGAYNEQFF. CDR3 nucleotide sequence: TGTGCCAGCAGCCGAAAGCGCGGGACAGGTGCCTACAATGAGCAGTTCTTC.

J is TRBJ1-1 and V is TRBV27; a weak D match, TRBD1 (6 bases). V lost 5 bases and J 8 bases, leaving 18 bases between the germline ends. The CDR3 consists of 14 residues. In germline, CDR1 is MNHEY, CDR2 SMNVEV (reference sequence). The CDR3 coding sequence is TGTGCCAGCAGTCCCTCGCCCGGACAGTCCGAAGCTTTCTTT. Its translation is CASSPSPGQSEAFF.

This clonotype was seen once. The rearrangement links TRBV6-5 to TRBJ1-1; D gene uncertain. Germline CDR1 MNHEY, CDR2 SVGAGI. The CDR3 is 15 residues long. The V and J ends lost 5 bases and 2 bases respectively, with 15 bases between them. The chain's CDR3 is CASSNHELSNTEAFF. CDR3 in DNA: TGTGCCAGCAGTAACCATGAGCTATCTAACACTGAAGCTTTCTTT.

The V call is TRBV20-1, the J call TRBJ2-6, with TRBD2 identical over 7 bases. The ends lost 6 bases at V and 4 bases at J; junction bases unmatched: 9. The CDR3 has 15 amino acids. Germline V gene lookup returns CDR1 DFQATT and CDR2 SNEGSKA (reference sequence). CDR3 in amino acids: CSAVTAGSGANVLTF. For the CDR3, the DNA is TGCAGTGCAGTAACAGCGGGGTCCGGGGCCAACGTCCTGACTTTC.

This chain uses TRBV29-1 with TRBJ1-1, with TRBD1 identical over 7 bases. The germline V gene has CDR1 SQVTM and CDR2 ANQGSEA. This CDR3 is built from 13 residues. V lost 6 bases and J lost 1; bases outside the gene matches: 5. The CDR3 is CSVSDRANTEAFF. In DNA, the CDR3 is TGCAGCGTAAGCGACAGGGCGAACACTGAAGCTTTCTTT.

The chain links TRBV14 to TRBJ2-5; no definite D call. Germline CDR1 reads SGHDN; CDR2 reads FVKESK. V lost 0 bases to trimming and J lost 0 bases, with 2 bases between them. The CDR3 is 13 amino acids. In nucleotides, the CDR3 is TGTGCCAGCAGCCAAGACTACCAAGAGACCCAGTACTTC. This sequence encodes CASSQDYQETQYF.

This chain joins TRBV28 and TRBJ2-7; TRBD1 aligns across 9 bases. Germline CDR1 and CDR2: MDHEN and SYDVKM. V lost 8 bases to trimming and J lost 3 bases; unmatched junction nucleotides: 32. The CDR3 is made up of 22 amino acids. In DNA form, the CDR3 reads TGTGCCAGCGTTGGACCCCTCCCAACCGGGACAGGGAGGTCCCCCATCTACTACGAGCAGTACTTC. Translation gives CASVGPLPTGTGRSPIYYEQYF.

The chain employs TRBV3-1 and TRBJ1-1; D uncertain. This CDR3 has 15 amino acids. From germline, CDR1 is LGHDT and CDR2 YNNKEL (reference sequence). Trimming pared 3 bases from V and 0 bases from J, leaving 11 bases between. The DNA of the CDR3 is TGTGCCAGCAGCCAGTTCAGGAGGCTGAACACTGAAGCTTTCTTT. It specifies CASSQFRRLNTEAFF.

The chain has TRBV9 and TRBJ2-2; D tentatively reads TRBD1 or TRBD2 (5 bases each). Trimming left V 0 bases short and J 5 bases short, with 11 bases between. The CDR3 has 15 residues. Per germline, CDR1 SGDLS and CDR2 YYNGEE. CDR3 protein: CASSVVSEGTGELFF. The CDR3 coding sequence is TGTGCCAGCAGCGTAGTTTCAGAGGGGACCGGGGAGCTGTTTTTT.

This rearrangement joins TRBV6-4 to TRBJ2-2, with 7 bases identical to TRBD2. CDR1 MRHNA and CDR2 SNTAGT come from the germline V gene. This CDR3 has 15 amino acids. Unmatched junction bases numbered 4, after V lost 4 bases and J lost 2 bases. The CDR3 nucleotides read TGTGCCAGCAGTGCCGCGGGAGTAAACACCGGGGAGCTGTTTTTT. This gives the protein CASSAAGVNTGELFF.

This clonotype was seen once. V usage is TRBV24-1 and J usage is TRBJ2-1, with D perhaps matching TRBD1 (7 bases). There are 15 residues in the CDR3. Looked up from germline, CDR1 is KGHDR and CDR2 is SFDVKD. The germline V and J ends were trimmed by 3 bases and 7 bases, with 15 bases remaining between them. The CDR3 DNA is TGTGCCACCAGTGATCCCAGGGGGGCCGGGAATGAGCAGTTCTTC. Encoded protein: CATSDPRGAGNEQFF.

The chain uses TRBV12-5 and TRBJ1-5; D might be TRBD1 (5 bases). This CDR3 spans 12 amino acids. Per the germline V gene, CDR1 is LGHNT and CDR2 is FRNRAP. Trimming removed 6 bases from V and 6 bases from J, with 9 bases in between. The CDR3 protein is CASGQGVQPQHF. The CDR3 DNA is TGTGCTAGTGGGCAGGGAGTTCAGCCCCAGCATTTT.

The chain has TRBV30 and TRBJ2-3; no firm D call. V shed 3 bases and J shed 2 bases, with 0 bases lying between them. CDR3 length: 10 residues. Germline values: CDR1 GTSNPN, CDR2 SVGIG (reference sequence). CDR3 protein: CAWSTDTQYF. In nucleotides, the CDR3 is TGTGCCTGGAGCACAGATACGCAGTATTTT.

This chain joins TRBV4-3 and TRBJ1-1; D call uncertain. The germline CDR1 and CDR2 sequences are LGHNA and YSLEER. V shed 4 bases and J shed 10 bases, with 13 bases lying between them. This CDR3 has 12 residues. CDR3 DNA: TGCGCCAGCAGCCCCGGAGTAGGGCTAGCTTTCTTT. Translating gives CASSPGVGLAFF.

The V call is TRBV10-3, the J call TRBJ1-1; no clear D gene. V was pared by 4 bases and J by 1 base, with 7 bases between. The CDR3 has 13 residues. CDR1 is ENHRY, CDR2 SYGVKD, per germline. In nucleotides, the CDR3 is TGTGCCATCAGTGGGGCCCCGAACACTGAAGCTTTCTTT. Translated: CAISGAPNTEAFF.

CDR3: CSARPGFIGYGYTF. The CDR3 DNA is TGCAGTGCGAGACCGGGGTTTATTGGCTATGGCTACACCTTC. V usage is TRBV20-1 and J usage is TRBJ1-2; D remains unclear. This CDR3 comprises 14 residues. V shed 6 bases and J shed 4 bases, with 18 bases lying between them. Per the germline V gene, CDR1 is DFQATT and CDR2 is SNEGSKA (reference sequence).

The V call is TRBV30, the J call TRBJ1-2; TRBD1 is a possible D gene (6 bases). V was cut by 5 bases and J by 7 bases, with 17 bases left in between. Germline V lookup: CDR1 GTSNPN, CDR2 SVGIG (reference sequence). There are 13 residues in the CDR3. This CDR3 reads CAWGAGGAGGYTF. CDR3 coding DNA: TGTGCCTGGGGTGCTGGGGGCGCGGGTGGCTACACCTTC.

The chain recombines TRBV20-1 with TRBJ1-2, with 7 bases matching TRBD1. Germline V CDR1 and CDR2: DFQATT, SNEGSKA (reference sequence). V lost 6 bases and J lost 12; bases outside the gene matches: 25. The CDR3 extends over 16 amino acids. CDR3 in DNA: TGCAGTGCGGACTCGACAGGGAATAAGGGTACGGGTTGGGACACCTTC. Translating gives CSADSTGNKGTGWDTF.

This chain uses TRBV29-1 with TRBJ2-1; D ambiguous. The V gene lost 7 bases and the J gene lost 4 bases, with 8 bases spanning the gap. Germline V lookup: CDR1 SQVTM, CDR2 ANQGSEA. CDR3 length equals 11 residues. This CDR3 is CSAGRYNEQFF. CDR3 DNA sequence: TGCAGCGCCGGAAGATACAATGAGCAGTTCTTC.

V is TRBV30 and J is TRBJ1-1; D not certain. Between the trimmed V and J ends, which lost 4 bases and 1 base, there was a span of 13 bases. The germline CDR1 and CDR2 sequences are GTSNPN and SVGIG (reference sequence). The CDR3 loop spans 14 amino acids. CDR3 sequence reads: CAWTITRTNTEAFF. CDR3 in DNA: TGTGCCTGGACTATCACGAGAACGAACACTGAAGCTTTCTTT.

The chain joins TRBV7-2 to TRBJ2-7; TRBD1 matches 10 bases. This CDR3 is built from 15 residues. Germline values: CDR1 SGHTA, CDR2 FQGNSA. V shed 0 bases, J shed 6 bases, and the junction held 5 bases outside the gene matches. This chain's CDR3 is CASSLAGTGVGEQYF. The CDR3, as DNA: TGTGCCAGCAGCTTAGCCGGGACAGGGGTGGGCGAGCAGTACTTC.

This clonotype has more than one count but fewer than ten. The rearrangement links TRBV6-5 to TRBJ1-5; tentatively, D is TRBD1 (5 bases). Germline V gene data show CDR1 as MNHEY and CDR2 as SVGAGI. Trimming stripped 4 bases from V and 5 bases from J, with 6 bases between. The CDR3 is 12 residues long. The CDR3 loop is CASSSRDQPQHF. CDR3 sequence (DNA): TGTGCCAGCAGTTCCAGGGATCAGCCCCAGCATTTT.

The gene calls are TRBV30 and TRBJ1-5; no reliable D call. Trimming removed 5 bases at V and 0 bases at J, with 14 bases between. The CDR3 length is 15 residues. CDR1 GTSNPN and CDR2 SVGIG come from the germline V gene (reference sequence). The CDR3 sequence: CAWAAEGHSNQPQHF. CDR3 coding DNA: TGTGCCTGGGCTGCTGAGGGTCATAGCAATCAGCCCCAGCATTTT.